The text below deals with one TCR beta chain. What it recognizes is unknown. The CDR3 totals 15 residues. V trimming: 4 bases; J trimming: 8 bases; junction bases outside the gene matches: 11. From germline, CDR1 is SEHNR and CDR2 FQNEAQ (reference sequence). Profiled with immunoSEQ multiplex PCR; TCRdb holds only in-frame clones, not every one. The sample holds approximately 100,000 clones, around 82% seen once. Each patient presented with locally advanced or metastatic urothelial carcinoma. This record comes from a study of PD-L1 blockade in urothelial cancer. Study at large: Atezolizumab therapy began for patients at some point between 2014 and 2016, dosed at 1,200 mg intravenously every 3 weeks. Samples of blood were analyzed 3 weeks (second dose) and 6 weeks after treatment start. Whole-study results and caveats: Blood TCR clonality below the median before treatment was a predictor of better survival.

This chain connects TRBV7-9 to TRBJ1-3, with TRBD1 matching over 7 bases. This TCR derives from a man over 45 with urothelial cancer. The sample here was PBMCs, taken around atezolizumab (anti-PD-L1) treatment. CDR3 region: CASSSIDRVVDTIYF. The CDR3 DNA sequence: TGTGCCAGCAGCTCCATCGACAGGGTCGTAGACACCATATATTTT. Filled out from reference TRBV7-9 and TRBJ1-3, the complete variable domain reads DTGVSQNPRHKITKRGQNVTFRCDPISEHNRLYWYRQTLGQGPEFLTYFQNEAQLEKSRLLSDRFSAERPKGSFSTLEIQRTEQGDSAMYLCASSSIDRVVDTIYFGEGSWLTVV.